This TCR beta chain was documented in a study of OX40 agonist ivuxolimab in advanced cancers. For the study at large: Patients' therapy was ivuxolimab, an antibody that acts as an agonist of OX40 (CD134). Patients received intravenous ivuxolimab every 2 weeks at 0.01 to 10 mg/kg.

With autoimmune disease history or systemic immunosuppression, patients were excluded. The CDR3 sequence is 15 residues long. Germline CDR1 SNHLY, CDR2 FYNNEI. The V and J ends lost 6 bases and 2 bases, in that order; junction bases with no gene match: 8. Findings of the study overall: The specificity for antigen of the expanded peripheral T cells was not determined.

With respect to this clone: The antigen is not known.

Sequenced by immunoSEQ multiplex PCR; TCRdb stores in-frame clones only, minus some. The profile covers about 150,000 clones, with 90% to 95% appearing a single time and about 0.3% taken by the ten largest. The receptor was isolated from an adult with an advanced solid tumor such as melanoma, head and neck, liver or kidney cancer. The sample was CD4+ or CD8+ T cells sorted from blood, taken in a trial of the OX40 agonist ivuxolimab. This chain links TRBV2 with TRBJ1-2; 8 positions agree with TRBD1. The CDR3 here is CASRDRELSNYGYTF. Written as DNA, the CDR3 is TGTGCCAGCAGGGACAGGGAACTCTCCAACTATGGCTACACCTTC.